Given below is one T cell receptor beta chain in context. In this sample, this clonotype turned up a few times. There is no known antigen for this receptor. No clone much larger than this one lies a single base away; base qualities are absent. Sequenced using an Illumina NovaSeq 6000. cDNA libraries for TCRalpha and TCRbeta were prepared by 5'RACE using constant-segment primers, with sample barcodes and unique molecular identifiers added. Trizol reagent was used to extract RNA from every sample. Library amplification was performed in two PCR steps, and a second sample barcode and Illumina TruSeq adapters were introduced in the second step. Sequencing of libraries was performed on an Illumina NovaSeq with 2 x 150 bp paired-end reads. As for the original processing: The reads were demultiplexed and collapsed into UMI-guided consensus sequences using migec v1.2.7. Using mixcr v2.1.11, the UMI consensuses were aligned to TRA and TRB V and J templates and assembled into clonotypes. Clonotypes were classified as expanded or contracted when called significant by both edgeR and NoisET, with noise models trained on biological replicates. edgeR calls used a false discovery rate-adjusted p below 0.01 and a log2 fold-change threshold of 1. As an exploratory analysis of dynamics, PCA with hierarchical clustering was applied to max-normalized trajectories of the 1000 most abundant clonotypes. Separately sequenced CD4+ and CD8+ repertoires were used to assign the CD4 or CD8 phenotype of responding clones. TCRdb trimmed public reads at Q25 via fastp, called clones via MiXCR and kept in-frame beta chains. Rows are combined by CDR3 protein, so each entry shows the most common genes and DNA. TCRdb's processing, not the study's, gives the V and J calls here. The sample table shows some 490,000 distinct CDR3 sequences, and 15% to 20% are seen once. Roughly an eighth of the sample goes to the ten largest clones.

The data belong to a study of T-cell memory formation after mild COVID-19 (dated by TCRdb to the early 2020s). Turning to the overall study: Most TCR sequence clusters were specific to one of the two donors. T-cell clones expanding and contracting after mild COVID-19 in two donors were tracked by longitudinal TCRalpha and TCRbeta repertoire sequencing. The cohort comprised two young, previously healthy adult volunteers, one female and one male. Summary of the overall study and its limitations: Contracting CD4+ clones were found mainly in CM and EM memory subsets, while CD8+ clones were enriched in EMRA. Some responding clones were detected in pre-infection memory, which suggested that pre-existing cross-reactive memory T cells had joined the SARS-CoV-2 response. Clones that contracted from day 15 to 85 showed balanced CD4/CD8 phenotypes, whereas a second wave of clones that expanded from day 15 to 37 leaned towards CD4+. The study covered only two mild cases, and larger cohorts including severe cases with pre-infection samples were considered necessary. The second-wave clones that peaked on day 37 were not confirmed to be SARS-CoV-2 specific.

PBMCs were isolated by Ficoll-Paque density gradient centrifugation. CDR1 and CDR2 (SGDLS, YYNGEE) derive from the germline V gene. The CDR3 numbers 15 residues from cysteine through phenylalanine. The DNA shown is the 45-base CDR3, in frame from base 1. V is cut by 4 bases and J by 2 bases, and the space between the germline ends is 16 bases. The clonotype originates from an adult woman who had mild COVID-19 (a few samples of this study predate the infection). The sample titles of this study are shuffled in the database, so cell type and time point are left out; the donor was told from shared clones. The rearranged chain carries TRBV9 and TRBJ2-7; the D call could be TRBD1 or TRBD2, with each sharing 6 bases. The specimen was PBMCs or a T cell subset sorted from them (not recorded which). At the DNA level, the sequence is TGTGCCAGCAGCCGGGGGCCAGGTGCAACCTACGAGCAGTACTTC. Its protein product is CASSRGPGATYEQYF.